These T cell receptor beta chains were read from a single sample in a study of blood T cell repertoires in COVID-19. Some clones are missing from TCRdb's copy, which holds only in-frame ones; the method was immunoSEQ multiplex PCR. This table holds hundreds of thousands of clones, roughly 86% found once. The specimen sequenced was PBMCs or T cells enriched from blood (not recorded which). The receptors shown here come from a woman aged 25 to 45 who had recovered from COVID-19. Each CDR3 is given with its conserved first and last residue. The D gene is left open where the match is weak. Some rows mark clone size as missing; the rest say once, few, many or name a class of expanded clone.

TRBJ2-1	TRBV6-5	once	-	TGTGCCAGCAGTCTCCCCTTAACTCCCTCAAAGTTCTTC	CASSLPLTPSKFF
TRBJ2-5	TRBV23-1	-	TRBD2	TGCGCCAGCAGTCAATCCCCCAGCGGGGGGGCCCAAGAGACCCAGTACTTC	CASSQSPSGGAQETQYF
TRBJ2-5	TRBV11-3	once	-	TGTGCCAGCAGCTTGGCAGAGACCCAGTACTTC	CASSLAETQYF
TRBJ1-2	TRBV10-3	-	-	TGTGCCACCACCCCAACAGGGTTCGACTATGGCTACACCTTC	CATTPTGFDYGYTF
TRBJ2-1	TRBV27	-	TRBD2	TGTGCCAGCAGTGTCGCGGCGGGAGGGTACTCCTACAATGAGCAGTTCTTC	CASSVAAGGYSYNEQFF
TRBJ2-7	TRBV11-2	-	TRBD2	TGTGCCAGCACCCATAGCGGGCGGTCCTACGAGCAGTACTTC	CASTHSGRSYEQYF
TRBJ2-3	TRBV7-3	-	TRBD2	TGTGCCAGCAGCTTAACAGCGGGGGGACTGGGCACAGATACGCAGTATTTT	CASSLTAGGLGTDTQYF
TRBJ2-1	TRBV5-1	-	-	TGCGCCAGCAGCCTCTCCGGGATGTCCTCATACAATGAGCAGTTCTTC	CASSLSGMSSYNEQFF
TRBJ2-7	TRBV27	-	TRBD2	TGTGCCAGCAGTCCCCTAGCGGGAGGATCCTACGAGCAGTACTTC	CASSPLAGGSYEQYF
TRBJ1-2	TRBV4-1	few	-	TGCGCCAGCAGCCAAGTGGGAGGCTATGGCTACACCTTC	CASSQVGGYGYTF
TRBJ1-1	TRBV19	-	TRBD1	TGTGCCAGTAGTATCTTGACAGGGGCTCGGGAAACTGAAGCTTTCTTT	CASSILTGARETEAFF
TRBJ1-2	TRBV5-1	-	TRBD1	TGCGCCAGCAGCCCGGTCGGGACAGGATGGCCTAACTATGGCTACACCTTC	CASSPVGTGWPNYGYTF
TRBJ1-5	TRBV9	-	TRBD1	TGTGCCAGCAGCGTAGGACAGGGGTTGGGTCAGCCCCAGCATTTT	CASSVGQGLGQPQHF
TRBJ1-2	TRBV19	-	-	TGTGCCAGTAGTAGGGACTCACAAGACTATGGCTACACCTTC	CASSRDSQDYGYTF
TRBJ2-1	TRBV6-1	-	-	TGTGCCAGCAGTGAAGGGGAGGGGGGGATGAATGAGCAGTTCTTC	CASSEGEGGMNEQFF
TRBJ2-2	TRBV6-5	-	-	TGTGCCAGCAGCTTACAGAACACCGGGGAGCTGTTTTTT	CASSLQNTGELFF
TRBJ2-1	TRBV27	-	-	TGTGCCAGCAGTTTAGGCTGGTCGGCGGAGCCTGAGCAGTTCTTC	CASSLGWSAEPEQFF
TRBJ2-7	TRBV2	-	-	TGTGCCAGCAGTGTCAATCCTAGGGCCTTCCGGGATTTCTTC	CASSVNPRAFRDFF
TRBJ2-1	TRBV7-9	-	TRBD2	TGTGCCAGCAGCTTAGTGACTAGCGGGGGGGATGAGCAGTTCTTC	CASSLVTSGGDEQFF
TRBJ2-7	TRBV7-8	-	TRBD1	TGTGCCAGCAGCCAAGACAGGGGCTACGAGCAGTACTTC	CASSQDRGYEQYF
TRBJ2-7	TRBV3-1/TRBV3-2	-	-	TGTGCCAGCAGCCTCCAGCTGGGTGCGGGGACTTACTCCTACGAGCAGTACTTC	CASSLQLGAGTYSYEQYF
TRBJ1-2	TRBV27	-	-	TGTGCCAGCAGTTTATCGGGGGCGGCAGGGAACTATGGCTACACCTTC	CASSLSGAAGNYGYTF
TRBJ2-7	TRBV5-3	-	TRBD1	TGTGCCAGAAAACCGGGACAGGGGACGGTCGGCTACGAGCAGTACTTC	CARKPGQGTVGYEQYF
TRBJ1-2	TRBV18	-	TRBD1	TGTGCCAGCTCATCAGACAGGGAGGCGTATGGCTACACCTTC	CASSSDREAYGYTF
TRBJ1-1	TRBV11-3	-	-	TGTGCCAGCAGCTCCAACAGGGTGAACACTGAAGCTTTCTTT	CASSSNRVNTEAFF
TRBJ1-1	TRBV6-2/TRBV6-3	-	TRBD1	TGTGCCAGCAGTTACCCTCGAGGGGGCGCGTACACTGAAGCTTTCTTT	CASSYPRGGAYTEAFF
TRBJ2-7	TRBV19	-	TRBD1	TGTGCCAGTAGTACCCAGACAGGGGCCCACTACGAGCAGTACTTC	CASSTQTGAHYEQYF
TRBJ2-2	TRBV18	once	-	TGTGCCAGCTCACCACCGAACAGAGACACCGGGGAGCTGTTTTTT	CASSPPNRDTGELFF
TRBJ2-5	TRBV7-3	-	TRBD1	TGTGCCAGCAGCATCGGACAGGGTACCAGCGACAAGGAGACCCAGTACTTC	CASSIGQGTSDKETQYF
TRBJ2-5	TRBV5-6	-	TRBD2	TGTGCCAGCAGCTTGAGGAGCGGGACCCACGTTGAGACCCAGTACTTC	CASSLRSGTHVETQYF
TRBJ1-6	TRBV28	-	-	TGTGCCAGCAGCTCCTACGGGCGGGGGCCCCGTCGTTCACCCCTCCACTTT	CASSSYGRGPRRSPLHF
TRBJ1-2	TRBV5-6	once	-	TGTGCCAGCAGCTTGGGTGGGGGCGCAAACTATGGCTACACCTTC	CASSLGGGANYGYTF
TRBJ1-1	TRBV5-1	few	-	TGCGCCAGCAGTTCCCCCGGGAGGATGAACACTGAAGCTTTCTTT	CASSSPGRMNTEAFF
TRBJ1-4	TRBV28	-	-	TGTGCCAGCAGTCTCAGGGGAGGGAATGAAAAACTGTTTTTT	CASSLRGGNEKLFF
TRBJ2-1	TRBV15	once	-	TGTGCCACCAGCAGGCTACGGTTGGAGCAGTTCTTC	CATSRLRLEQFF
TRBJ1-4	TRBV28	-	-	TGTGCCAGCAGTTCCCCCCAGGGGCTACGCGGGGGGGGTGGTGAAAAACTGTTTTTT	CASSSPQGLRGGGGEKLFF
TRBJ2-7	TRBV11-2	-	-	TGTGCCAGCAGCTTAGGGGCACAGGGGTGGGGGGAATTAGAGCAGTACTTC	CASSLGAQGWGELEQYF
TRBJ1-6	TRBV19	-	TRBD1	TGTGCCAGTAGTATGTTCAGGGGGCAGTCACCCCTCCACTTT	CASSMFRGQSPLHF
TRBJ1-1	TRBV18	-	-	TGTGCCAGCTCTCAACGTGATGGGGGCATCGCTGAAGCTTTCTTT	CASSQRDGGIAEAFF
TRBJ2-7	TRBV5-1	-	-	TGCGCCAGCAGCCCGACAGGAGACGGTTGGACCTACGAGCAGTACTTC	CASSPTGDGWTYEQYF
TRBJ2-3	TRBV6-5	-	-	TGTGCCAGCAGTTACGCGGGGACCCCAGATACGCAGTATTTT	CASSYAGTPDTQYF
TRBJ2-1	TRBV9	once	TRBD2	TGTGCCAGCAGCGTGCTAGCGGGGAGTCTCGGGTACAATGAGCAGTTCTTC	CASSVLAGSLGYNEQFF
TRBJ2-4	TRBV6-5	-	-	TGTGCCAGCAGTTACTCACAACAGGGAAAGGGCATTCAGTACTTC	CASSYSQQGKGIQYF